These T cell receptor beta chains were read from a single sample in a study of T cells in tuberculosis. Assay: immunoSEQ multiplex PCR; the TCRdb copy retains only in-frame clones and omits some. The sample has roughly 32,000 clones, 95% to 96% seen once; the top ten hold roughly 2.3%. The sequenced sample was PBMCs. These receptors were obtained from a donor between 5 and 29 years old with latent tuberculosis or without tuberculosis infection. Each CDR3 is given with its conserved first and last residue. The D gene is left open where the match is weak. A clone size is listed for some rows: how often the clone was seen (once, few, many), or a class if it is expanded.

abundance	v_gene	j_gene	d_gene	CDR3aa	CDR3nt
.	TRBV7-3	TRBJ2-5	.	CASSPSGLGGETQYF	TGTGCCAGCAGCCCCTCGGGGTTGGGTGGGGAGACCCAGTACTTC
once	TRBV7-3	TRBJ2-4	.	CASSPGHVILAKNIQYF	TGTGCCAGCAGTCCAGGGCACGTTATACTAGCCAAAAACATTCAGTACTTC
.	TRBV9	TRBJ2-1	TRBD2	CASSNSGGAVNEQFF	TGTGCCAGCAGCAATAGCGGGGGGGCTGTCAATGAGCAGTTCTTC
.	TRBV4-1	TRBJ1-4	.	CASSLTFRATNEKLFF	TGCGCCAGCAGTTTAACCTTCAGGGCAACTAATGAAAAACTGTTTTTT
.	TRBV6-1	TRBJ2-2	.	CASQNTGELFF	TGTGCCAGTCAAAACACCGGGGAGCTGTTTTTT
.	TRBV25-1	TRBJ2-7	TRBD2	CASSDGRAYEQYF	TGTGCCAGCAGTGACGGGAGGGCCTACGAGCAGTACTTC
.	TRBV4-3	TRBJ2-7	TRBD1	CASSLNPGGARSYEQYF	TGCGCCAGCAGCCTCAACCCAGGGGGCGCAAGGTCCTACGAGCAGTACTTC
.	TRBV5-1	TRBJ2-7	TRBD2	CASRDPGLAARGNEQYF	TGCGCCAGCAGGGATCCGGGACTAGCTGCTCGAGGAAACGAGCAGTACTTC
.	TRBV10-1	TRBJ1-2	TRBD1	CASSAGTGGGYTF	TGCGCCAGCAGTGCCGGGACAGGGGGCGGCTACACCTTC
.	TRBV19	TRBJ2-4	TRBD2	CASSSGAAIQYF	TGTGCCAGTTCTAGCGGGGCTGCGATTCAGTACTTC
.	TRBV7-9	TRBJ1-2	TRBD1	CASTDRGNGYTF	TGTGCCAGCACCGACAGGGGTAATGGCTACACCTTC
.	TRBV6-1	TRBJ1-2	.	CASSEAGGAYGYTF	TGTGCCAGCAGTGAAGCGGGGGGGGCCTATGGCTACACCTTC
.	TRBV27	TRBJ2-7	.	CASSLYPSYEQYF	TGTGCCAGCAGTCTCTACCCCTCCTACGAGCAGTACTTC
.	TRBV19	TRBJ1-1	.	CATKKGVVSEAFF	TGTGCCACTAAAAAGGGGGTGGTGAGTGAAGCTTTCTTT
.	TRBV29-1	TRBJ2-3	TRBD2	CSVWTSGGFSSSTDTQYF	TGCAGCGTTTGGACTAGCGGGGGCTTCAGCTCTAGCACAGATACGCAGTATTTT
.	TRBV5-1	TRBJ1-6	TRBD1	CASSPMDREGSPLHF	TGCGCCAGCAGCCCCATGGACAGGGAGGGATCACCCCTCCACTTT
.	TRBV5-8	TRBJ2-3	TRBD2	CASSLGLAGASTDTQYF	TGTGCCAGCAGCCTGGGACTAGCGGGAGCATCCACAGATACGCAGTATTTT
once	TRBV6-1	TRBJ2-1	TRBD1	CASRLDRGKVNEQFF	TGTGCCAGCAGATTGGACAGGGGGAAGGTGAATGAGCAGTTCTTC
.	TRBV5-1	TRBJ2-1	TRBD2	CASSDTSGGPYNEQFF	TGCGCCAGCAGCGATACTAGCGGGGGCCCGTACAATGAGCAGTTCTTC
.	TRBV7-9	TRBJ1-2	.	CASSLLSAGTYGYTF	TGTGCCAGCAGCTTACTTTCTGCGGGAACTTATGGCTACACCTTC
.	TRBV4-2	TRBJ2-7	.	CASRTFDGGSSYEQYF	TGTGCCAGCAGAACCTTTGACGGGGGAAGCTCCTACGAGCAGTACTTC
.	TRBV25-1	TRBJ1-4	.	CASTPLSENEKLFF	TGTGCCAGCACCCCTCTAAGCGAAAATGAAAAACTGTTTTTT
.	TRBV5-1	TRBJ1-2	.	CASSPPAGEAGYTF	TGCGCCAGCAGCCCTCCTGCGGGGGAGGCTGGCTACACCTTC
.	TRBV11-2	TRBJ2-1	TRBD1	CASSLDPRTGYNEQFF	TGTGCCAGCAGCTTAGACCCCCGGACAGGCTACAATGAGCAGTTCTTC
.	TRBV28	TRBJ2-2	.	CASSPVTGELFF	TGTGCCAGCAGTCCAGTCACCGGGGAGCTGTTTTTT
.	TRBV7-6	TRBJ1-6	TRBD1	CASSSGQHSPLHF	TGTGCCAGCAGCTCGGGACAGCATTCACCCCTCCACTTT
.	TRBV7-9	TRBJ1-2	.	CASSLSESYGYTF	TGTGCCAGCAGCTTATCTGAGAGCTATGGCTACACCTTC
.	TRBV25-1	TRBJ2-1	TRBD2	CASSQAGGSYNEQFF	TGTGCCAGCAGCCAAGCGGGAGGGTCGTACAATGAGCAGTTCTTC
.	TRBV7-9	TRBJ1-1	.	CASQGGDGAEAFF	TGTGCCAGCCAAGGGGGGGATGGGGCTGAAGCTTTCTTT
.	TRBV27	TRBJ1-1	TRBD1	CASSFGTGTEAFF	TGTGCCAGCAGTTTCGGGACAGGGACTGAAGCTTTCTTT
.	TRBV5-1	TRBJ2-7	TRBD2	CASSDPSGTSYEQYF	TGCGCCAGCAGCGACCCTAGCGGAACCTCCTACGAGCAGTACTTC